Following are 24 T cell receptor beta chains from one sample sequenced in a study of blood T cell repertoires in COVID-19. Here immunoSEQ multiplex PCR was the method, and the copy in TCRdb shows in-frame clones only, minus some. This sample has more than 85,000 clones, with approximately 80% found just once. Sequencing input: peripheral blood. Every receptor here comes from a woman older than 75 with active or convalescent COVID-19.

The CDR3 is CASSPWAASGRAHNEQFF. The CDR3 coding sequence is TGTGCCAGCAGCCCGTGGGCTGCTAGCGGGAGGGCCCACAATGAGCAGTTCTTC. The chain uses TRBV7-3 and TRBJ2-1; TRBD2 matches 12 bases. This CDR3 has 18 residues. Losses at the gene ends were 5 bases for V and 5 bases for J; bases not matched to a gene: 13. Germline lookup yields CDR1 SGHTA and CDR2 FQGTGA.

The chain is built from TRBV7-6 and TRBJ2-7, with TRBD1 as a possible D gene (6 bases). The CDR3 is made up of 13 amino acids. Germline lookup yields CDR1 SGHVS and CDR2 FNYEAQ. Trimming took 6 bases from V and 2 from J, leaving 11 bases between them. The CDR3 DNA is TGTGCCAGCAGTTTTGACAGGCCCTACGAGCAGTACTTC. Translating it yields CASSFDRPYEQYF.

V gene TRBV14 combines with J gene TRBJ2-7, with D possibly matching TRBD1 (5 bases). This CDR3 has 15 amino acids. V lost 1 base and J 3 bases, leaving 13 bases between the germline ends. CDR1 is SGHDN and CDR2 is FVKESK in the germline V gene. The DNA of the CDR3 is TGTGCCAGCAGCCAAGGTGTGCAGGGTGGCTACGAGCAGTACTTC. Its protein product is CASSQGVQGGYEQYF.

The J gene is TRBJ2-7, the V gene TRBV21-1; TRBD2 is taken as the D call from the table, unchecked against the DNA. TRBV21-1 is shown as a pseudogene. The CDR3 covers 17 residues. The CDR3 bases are TGTGCCAGCAGCAAATGTCCTTGGGGACTAGGTTTTTACGAGCAGTACTTC. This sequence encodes CASSKCPWGLGFYEQYF.

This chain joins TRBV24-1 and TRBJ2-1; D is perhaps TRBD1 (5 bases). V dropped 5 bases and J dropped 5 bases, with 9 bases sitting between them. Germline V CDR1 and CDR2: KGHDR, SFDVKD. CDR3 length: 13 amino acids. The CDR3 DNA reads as TGTGCCACCAGTGGCCAGGGTGACAATGAGCAGTTCTTC. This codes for CATSGQGDNEQFF.

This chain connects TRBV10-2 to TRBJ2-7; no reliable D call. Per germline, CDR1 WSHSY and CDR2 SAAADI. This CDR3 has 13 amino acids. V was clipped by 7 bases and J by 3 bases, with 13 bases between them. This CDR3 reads CASTYGLSYEQYF. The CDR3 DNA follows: TGCGCCAGCACCTACGGGTTAAGCTACGAGCAGTACTTC.

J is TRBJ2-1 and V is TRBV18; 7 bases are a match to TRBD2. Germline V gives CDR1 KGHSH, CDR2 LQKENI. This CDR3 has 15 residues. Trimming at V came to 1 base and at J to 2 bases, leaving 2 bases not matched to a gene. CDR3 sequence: CASSPRSGTYNEQFF. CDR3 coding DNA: TGTGCCAGCTCACCACGGAGCGGGACCTACAATGAGCAGTTCTTC.

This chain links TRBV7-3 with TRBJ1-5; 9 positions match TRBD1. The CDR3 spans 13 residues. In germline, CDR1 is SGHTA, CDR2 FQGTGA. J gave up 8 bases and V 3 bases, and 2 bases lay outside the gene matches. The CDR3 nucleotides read TGTGCCAGCAGCTTGACAGGGGGAGAGCCCCAGCATTTT. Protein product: CASSLTGGEPQHF.

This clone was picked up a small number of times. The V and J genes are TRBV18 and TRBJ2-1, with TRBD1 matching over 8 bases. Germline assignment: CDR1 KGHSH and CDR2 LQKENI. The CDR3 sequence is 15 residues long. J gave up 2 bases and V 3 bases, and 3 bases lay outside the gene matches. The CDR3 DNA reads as TGTGCCAGCTCACCCGGGACAGGAGCCTACAATGAGCAGTTCTTC. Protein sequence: CASSPGTGAYNEQFF.

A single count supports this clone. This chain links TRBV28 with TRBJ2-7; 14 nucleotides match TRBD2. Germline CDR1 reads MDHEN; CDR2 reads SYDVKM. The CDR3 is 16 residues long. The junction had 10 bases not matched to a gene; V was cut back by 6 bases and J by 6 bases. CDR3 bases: TGTGCCAGCAGAGGGATGGGACTAGCGGGAGTCGGCGAGCAGTACTTC. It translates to CASRGMGLAGVGEQYF.

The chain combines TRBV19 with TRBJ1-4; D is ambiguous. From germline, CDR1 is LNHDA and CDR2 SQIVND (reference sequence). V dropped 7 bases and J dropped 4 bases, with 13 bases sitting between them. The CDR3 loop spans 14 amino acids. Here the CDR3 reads CASTDRGYNEKLFF. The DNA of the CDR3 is TGTGCCAGTACCGATAGAGGGTATAATGAAAAACTGTTTTTT. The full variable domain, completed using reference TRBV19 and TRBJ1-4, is DGGITQSPKYLFRKEGQNVTLSCEQNLNHDAMYWYRQDPGQGLRLIYYSQIVNDFQKGDIAEGYSVSREKKESFPLTVTSAQKNPTAFYLCASTDRGYNEKLFFGSGTQLSVL.

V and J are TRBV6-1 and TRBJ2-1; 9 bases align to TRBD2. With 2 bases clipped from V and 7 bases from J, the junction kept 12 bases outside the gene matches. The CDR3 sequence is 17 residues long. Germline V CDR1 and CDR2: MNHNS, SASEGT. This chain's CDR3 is CASSEWDSGSLRNEQFF. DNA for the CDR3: TGTGCCAGCAGTGAATGGGATAGCGGGAGTTTAAGGAATGAGCAGTTCTTC.

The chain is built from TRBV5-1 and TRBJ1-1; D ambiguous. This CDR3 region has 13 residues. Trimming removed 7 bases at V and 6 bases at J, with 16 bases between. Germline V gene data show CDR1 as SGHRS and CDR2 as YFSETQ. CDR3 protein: CASSLELAAEAFF. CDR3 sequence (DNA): TGCGCCAGCTCCCTAGAATTGGCTGCTGAAGCTTTCTTT.

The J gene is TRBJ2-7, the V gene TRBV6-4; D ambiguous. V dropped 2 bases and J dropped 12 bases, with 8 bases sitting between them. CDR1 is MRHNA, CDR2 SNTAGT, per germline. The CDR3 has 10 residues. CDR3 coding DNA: TGTGCCAGCAGTGACCCGACTCCGTACTTC. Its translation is CASSDPTPYF.

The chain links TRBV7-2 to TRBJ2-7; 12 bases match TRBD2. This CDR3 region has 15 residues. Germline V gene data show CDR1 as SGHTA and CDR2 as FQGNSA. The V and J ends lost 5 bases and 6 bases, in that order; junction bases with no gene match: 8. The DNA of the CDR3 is TGTGCCAGCAGCGTTCGATCTAGCGGGAGGGGCGAGCAGTACTTC. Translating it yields CASSVRSSGRGEQYF.

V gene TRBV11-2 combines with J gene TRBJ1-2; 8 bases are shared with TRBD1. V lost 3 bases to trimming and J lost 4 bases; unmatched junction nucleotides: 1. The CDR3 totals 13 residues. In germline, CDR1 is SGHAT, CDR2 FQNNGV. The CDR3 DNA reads TGTGCCAGCAGCTTGGACAGGGCCTATGGCTACACCTTC. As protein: CASSLDRAYGYTF.

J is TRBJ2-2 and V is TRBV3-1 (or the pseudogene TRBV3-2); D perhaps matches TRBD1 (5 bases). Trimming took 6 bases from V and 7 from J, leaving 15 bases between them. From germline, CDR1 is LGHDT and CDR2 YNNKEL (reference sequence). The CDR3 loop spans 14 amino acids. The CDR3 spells CASSQNQGSGELFF. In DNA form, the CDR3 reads TGTGCCAGCAGTCAAAATCAGGGAAGCGGGGAGCTGTTTTTT.

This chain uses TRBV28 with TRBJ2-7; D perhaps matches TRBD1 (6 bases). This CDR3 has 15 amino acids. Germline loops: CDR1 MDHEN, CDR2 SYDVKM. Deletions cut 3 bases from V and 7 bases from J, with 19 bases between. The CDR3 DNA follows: TGTGCCAGCAGTTTGCCTCAGGGGATTAGTGGGGAGCAGTACTTC. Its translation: CASSLPQGISGEQYF. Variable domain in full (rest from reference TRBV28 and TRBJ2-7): DVKVTQSSRYLVKRTGEKVFLECVQDMDHENMFWYRQDPGLGLRLIYFSYDVKMKEKGDIPEGYSVSREKKERFSLILESASTNQTSMYLCASSLPQGISGEQYFGPGTRLTVT.

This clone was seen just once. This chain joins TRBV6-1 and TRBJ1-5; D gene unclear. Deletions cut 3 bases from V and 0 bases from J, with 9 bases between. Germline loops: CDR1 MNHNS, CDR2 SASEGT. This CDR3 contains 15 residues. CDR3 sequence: CASSDNRGSNQPQHF. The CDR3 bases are TGTGCCAGCAGTGACAATCGGGGTAGCAATCAGCCCCAGCATTTT.

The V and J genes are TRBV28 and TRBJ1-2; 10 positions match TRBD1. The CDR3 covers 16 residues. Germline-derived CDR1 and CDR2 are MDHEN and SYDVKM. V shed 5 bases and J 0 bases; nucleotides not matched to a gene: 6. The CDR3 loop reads CASSPPGQGANYGYTF. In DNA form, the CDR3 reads TGTGCCAGCAGTCCCCCAGGACAGGGGGCTAACTATGGCTACACCTTC.

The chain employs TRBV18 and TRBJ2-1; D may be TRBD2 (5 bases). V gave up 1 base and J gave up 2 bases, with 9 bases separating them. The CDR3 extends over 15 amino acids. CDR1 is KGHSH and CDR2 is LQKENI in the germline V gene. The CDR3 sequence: CASSPRGKTYNEQFF. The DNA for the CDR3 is TGTGCCAGCTCACCACGAGGGAAAACCTACAATGAGCAGTTCTTC.

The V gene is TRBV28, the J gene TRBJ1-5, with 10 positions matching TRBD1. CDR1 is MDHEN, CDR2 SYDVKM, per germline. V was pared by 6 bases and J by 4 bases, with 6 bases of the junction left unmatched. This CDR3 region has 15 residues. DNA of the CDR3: TGTGCCAGCAGGGCCGGGACAGGGGAAAATCAGCCCCAGCATTTT. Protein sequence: CASRAGTGENQPQHF. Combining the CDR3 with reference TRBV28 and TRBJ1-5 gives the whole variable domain DVKVTQSSRYLVKRTGEKVFLECVQDMDHENMFWYRQDPGLGLRLIYFSYDVKMKEKGDIPEGYSVSREKKERFSLILESASTNQTSMYLCASRAGTGENQPQHFGDGTRLSIL.

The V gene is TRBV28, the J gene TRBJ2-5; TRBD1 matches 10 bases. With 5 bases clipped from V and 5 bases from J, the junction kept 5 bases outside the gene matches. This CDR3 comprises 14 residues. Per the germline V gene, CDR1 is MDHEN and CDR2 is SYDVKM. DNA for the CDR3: TGTGCCAGCAGTGAAGACAGGGGGCACGAGACCCAGTACTTC. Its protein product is CASSEDRGHETQYF.

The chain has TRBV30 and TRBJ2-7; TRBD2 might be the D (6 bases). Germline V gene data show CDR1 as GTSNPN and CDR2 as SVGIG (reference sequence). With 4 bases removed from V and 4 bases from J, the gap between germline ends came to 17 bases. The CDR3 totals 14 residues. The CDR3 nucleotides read TGTGCCTGGATGATAGGGAGCCGGGAGTACGAGCAGTACTTC. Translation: CAWMIGSREYEQYF.